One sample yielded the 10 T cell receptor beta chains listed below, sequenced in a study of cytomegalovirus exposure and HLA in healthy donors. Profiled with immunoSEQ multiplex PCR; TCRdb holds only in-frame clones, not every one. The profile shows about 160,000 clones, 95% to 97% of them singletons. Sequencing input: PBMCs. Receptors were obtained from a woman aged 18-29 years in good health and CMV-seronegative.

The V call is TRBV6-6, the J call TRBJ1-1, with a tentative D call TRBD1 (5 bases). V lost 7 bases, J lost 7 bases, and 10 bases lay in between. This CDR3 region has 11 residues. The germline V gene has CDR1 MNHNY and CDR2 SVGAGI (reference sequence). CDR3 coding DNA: TGTGCCAGCAATACAGGCGGTGAAGCTTTCTTT. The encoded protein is CASNTGGEAFF.

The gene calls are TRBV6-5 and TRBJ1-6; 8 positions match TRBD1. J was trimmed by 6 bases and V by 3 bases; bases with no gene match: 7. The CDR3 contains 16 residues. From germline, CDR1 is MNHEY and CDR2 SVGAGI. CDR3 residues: CASSYSRDRSNSPLHF. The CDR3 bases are TGTGCCAGCAGTTATAGTCGGGACAGGAGTAATTCACCCCTCCACTTT.

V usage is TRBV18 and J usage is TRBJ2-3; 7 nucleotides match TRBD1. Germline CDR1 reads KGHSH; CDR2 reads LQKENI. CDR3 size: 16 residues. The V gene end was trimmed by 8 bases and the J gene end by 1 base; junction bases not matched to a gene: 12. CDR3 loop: CASQKTRQGGTDTQYF. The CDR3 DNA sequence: TGTGCCAGCCAAAAGACCAGACAGGGAGGCACAGATACGCAGTATTTT.

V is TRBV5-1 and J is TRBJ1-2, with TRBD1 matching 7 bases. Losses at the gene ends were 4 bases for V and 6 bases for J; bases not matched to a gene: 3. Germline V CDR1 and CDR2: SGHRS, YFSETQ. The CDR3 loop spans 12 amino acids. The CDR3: CASSTDRDGYTF. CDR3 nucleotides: TGCGCCAGCAGCACCGACAGGGATGGCTACACCTTC.

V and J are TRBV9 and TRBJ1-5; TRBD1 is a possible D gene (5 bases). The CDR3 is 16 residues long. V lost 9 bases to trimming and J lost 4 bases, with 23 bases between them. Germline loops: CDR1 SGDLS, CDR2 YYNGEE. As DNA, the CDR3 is TGTGCCACCAGAGCCAGGGAGGAAGACTTGAATCAGCCCCAGCATTTT. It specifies CATRAREEDLNQPQHF.

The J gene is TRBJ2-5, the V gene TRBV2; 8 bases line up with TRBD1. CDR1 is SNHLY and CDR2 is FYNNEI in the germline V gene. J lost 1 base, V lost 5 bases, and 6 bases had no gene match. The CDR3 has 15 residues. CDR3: CASSTGQAPQETQYF. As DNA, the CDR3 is TGTGCCAGCAGTACGGGACAGGCCCCCCAAGAGACCCAGTACTTC.

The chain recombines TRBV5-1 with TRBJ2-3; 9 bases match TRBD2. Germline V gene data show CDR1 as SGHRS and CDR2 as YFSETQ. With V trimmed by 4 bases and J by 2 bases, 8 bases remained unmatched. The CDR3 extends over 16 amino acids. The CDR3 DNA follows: TGCGCCAGCAGCGGATTAGCGGGGGCCATCACAGATACGCAGTATTTT. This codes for CASSGLAGAITDTQYF.

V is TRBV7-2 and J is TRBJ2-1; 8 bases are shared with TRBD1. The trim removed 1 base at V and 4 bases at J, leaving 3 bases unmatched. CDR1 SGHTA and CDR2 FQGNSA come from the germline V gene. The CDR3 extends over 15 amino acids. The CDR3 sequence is CASSLGTGYYNEQFF. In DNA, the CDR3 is TGTGCCAGCAGCTTAGGGACAGGGTATTACAATGAGCAGTTCTTC.

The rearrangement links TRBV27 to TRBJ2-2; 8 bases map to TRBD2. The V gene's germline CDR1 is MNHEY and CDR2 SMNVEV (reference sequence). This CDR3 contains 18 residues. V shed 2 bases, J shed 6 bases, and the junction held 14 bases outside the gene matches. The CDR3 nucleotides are TGTGCCAGCAGTTTACCCCTCGGCGGGGGGCCCCTCCCCGGGGAGCTGTTTTTT. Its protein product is CASSLPLGGGPLPGELFF.

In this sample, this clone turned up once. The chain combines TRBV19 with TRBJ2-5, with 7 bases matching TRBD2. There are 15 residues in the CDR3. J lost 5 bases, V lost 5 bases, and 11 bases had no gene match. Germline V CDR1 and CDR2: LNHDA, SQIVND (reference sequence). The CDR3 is CASSVIGRGGETQYF. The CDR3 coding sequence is TGTGCCAGTAGTGTTATAGGGAGGGGCGGGGAGACCCAGTACTTC.